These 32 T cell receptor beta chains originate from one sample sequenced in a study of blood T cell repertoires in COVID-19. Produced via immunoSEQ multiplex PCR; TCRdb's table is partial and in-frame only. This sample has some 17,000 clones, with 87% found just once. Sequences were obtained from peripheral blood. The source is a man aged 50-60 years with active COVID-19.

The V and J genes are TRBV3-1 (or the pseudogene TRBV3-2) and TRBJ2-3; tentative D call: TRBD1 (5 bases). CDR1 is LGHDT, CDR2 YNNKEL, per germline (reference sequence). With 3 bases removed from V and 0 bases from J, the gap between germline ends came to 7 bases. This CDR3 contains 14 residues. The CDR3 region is CASSQTASTDTQYF. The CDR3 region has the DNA TGTGCCAGCAGCCAGACAGCTAGCACAGATACGCAGTATTTT.

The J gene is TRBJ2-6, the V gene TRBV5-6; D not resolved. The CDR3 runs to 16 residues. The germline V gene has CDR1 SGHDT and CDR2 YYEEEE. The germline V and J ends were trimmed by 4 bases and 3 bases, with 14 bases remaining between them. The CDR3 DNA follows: TGTGCCAGCAGCCCCCGGTCGCATAGTGGGGCCAACGTCCTGACTTTC. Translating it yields CASSPRSHSGANVLTF.

The CDR3 protein is CASSQGRTSLYSYEQYF. In nucleotides, the CDR3 is TGTGCCAGCAGCCAAGGCAGGACTAGCCTATACTCCTACGAGCAGTACTTC. The V gene is TRBV3-1 (or the pseudogene TRBV3-2), the J gene TRBJ2-7; 8 bases agree with TRBD2. Germline trimming cut 1 base from V and 0 bases from J; bases unmatched to any gene: 8. Germline lookup yields CDR1 LGHDT and CDR2 YNNKEL (reference sequence). The CDR3 contains 17 residues.

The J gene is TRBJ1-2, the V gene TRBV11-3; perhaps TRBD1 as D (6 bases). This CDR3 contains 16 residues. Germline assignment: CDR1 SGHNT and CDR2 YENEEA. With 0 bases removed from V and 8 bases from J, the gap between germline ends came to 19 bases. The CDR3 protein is CASSLDRWGQEGGYTF. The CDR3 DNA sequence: TGTGCCAGCAGCTTAGATCGATGGGGGCAAGAAGGAGGCTACACCTTC.

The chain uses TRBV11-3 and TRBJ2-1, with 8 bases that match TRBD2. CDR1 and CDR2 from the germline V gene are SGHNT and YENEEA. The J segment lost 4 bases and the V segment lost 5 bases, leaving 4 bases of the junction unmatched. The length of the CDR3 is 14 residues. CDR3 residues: CASSLEREYNEQFF. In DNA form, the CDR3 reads TGTGCCAGCAGCCTGGAGCGGGAGTACAATGAGCAGTTCTTC.

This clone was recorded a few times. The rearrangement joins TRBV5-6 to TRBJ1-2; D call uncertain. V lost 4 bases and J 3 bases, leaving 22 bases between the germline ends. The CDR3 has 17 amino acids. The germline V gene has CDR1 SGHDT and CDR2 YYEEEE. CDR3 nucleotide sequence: TGTGCCAGCAGCCCCAATACTTGGGCGGGTTCAGACTATGGCTACACCTTC. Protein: CASSPNTWAGSDYGYTF.

CDR3 amino acids: CASSLGLAGGEDIQYF. As DNA, the CDR3 is TGTGCCAGCAGCTTGGGCCTAGCGGGAGGCGAGGACATTCAGTACTTC. The chain has TRBV5-5 and TRBJ2-4; 11 nucleotides match TRBD2. The CDR3 totals 16 residues. Per germline, CDR1 SGHKS and CDR2 YYEKEE (reference sequence). J lost 8 bases, V lost 0 bases, and 7 bases had no gene match.

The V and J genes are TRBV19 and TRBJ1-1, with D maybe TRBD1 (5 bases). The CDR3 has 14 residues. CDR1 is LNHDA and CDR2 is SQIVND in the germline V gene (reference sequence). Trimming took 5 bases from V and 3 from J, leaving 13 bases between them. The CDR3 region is CASSRIGAYTEAFF. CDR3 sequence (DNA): TGTGCCAGTAGTCGGATTGGGGCTTACACTGAAGCTTTCTTT.

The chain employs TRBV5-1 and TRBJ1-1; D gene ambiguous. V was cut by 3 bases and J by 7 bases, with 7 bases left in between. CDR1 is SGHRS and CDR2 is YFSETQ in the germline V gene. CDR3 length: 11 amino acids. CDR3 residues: CASSWEGEAFF. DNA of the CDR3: TGCGCCAGCAGCTGGGAGGGTGAAGCTTTCTTT. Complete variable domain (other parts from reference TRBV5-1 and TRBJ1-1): KAGVTQTPRYLIKTRGQQVTLSCSPISGHRSVSWYQQTPGQGLQFLFEYFSETQRNKGNFPGRFSGRQFSNSRSEMNVSTLELGDSALYLCASSWEGEAFFGQGTRLTVV.

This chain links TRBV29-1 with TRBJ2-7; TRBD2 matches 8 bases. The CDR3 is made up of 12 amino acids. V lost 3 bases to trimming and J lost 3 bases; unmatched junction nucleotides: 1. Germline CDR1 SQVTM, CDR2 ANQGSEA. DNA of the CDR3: TGCAGCGTTGAGGGGACTAGCTACGAGCAGTACTTC. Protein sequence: CSVEGTSYEQYF.

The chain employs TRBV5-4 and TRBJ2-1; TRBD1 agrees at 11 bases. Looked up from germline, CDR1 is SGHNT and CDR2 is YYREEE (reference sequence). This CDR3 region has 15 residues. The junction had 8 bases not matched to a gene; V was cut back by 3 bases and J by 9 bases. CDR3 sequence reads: CASSSPGQGVSEQFF. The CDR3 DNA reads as TGTGCCAGCAGCTCGCCGGGACAGGGGGTTAGTGAGCAGTTCTTC.

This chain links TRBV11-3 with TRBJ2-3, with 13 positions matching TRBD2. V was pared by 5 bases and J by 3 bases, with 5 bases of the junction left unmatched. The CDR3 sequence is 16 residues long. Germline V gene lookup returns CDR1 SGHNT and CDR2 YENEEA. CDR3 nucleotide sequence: TGTGCCAGCAGCCCAGGGACTAGCGGGAATACAGATACGCAGTATTTT. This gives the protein CASSPGTSGNTDTQYF.

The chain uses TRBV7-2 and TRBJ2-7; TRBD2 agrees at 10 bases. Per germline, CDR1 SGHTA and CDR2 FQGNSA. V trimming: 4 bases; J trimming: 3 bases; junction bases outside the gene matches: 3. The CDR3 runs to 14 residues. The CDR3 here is CASSYASGSYEQYF. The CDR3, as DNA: TGTGCCAGCAGCTATGCTAGCGGGAGCTACGAGCAGTACTTC.

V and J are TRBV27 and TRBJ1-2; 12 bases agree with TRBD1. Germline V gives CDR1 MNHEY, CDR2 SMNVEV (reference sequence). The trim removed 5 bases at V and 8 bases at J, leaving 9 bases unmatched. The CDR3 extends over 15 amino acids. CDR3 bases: TGTGCCAGCAGTATGCCGGGACAGGGGGCTTGGGGCTACACCTTC. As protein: CASSMPGQGAWGYTF.

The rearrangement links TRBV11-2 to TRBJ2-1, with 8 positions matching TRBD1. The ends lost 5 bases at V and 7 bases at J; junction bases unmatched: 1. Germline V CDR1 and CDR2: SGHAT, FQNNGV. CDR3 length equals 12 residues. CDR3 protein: CASSRDRNEQFF. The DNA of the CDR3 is TGTGCCAGCAGCCGGGACAGGAATGAGCAGTTCTTC.

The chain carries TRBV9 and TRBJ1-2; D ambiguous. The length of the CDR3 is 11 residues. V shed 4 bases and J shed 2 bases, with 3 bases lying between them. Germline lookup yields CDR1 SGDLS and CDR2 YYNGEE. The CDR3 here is CASSINYGYTF. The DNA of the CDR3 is TGTGCCAGCAGCATAAACTATGGCTACACCTTC.

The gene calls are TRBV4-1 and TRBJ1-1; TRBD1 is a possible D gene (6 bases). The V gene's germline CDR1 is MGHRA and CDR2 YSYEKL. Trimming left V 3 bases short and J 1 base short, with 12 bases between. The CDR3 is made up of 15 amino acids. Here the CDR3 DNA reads TGCGCCAGCAGCCAGAACAGGGAAAAGAACACTGAAGCTTTCTTT. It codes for CASSQNREKNTEAFF.

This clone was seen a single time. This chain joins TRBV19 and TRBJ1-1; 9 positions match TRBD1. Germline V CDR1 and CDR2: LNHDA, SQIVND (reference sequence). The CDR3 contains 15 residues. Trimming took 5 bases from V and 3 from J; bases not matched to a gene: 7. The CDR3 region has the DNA TGTGCCAGTAGTCTCTGGACAGGGGCGGACACTGAAGCTTTCTTT. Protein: CASSLWTGADTEAFF.

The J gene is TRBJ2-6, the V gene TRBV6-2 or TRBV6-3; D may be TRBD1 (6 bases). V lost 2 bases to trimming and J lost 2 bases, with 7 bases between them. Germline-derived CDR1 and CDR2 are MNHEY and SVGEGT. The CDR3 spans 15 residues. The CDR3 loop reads CASSYKGAGANVLTF. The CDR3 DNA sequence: TGTGCCAGCAGTTACAAGGGGGCTGGGGCCAACGTCCTGACTTTC.

DNA of the CDR3: TGTGCCACCTCGGGAGCGAGCTCCTACGAGCAGTACTTC. It encodes CATSGASSYEQYF. V usage is TRBV19 and J usage is TRBJ2-7, with D maybe TRBD2 (6 bases). This CDR3 has 13 amino acids. The V gene's germline CDR1 is LNHDA and CDR2 SQIVND (reference sequence). V was shortened by 10 bases and J by 0 bases, with 13 bases between the two germline ends.

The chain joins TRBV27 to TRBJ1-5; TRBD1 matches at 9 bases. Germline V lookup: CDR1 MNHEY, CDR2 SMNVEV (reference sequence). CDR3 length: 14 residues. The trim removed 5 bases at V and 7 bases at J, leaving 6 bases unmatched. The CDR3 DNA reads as TGTGCCAGCAGTAGACAGGGGGTAGACCAGCCCCAGCATTTT. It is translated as CASSRQGVDQPQHF.

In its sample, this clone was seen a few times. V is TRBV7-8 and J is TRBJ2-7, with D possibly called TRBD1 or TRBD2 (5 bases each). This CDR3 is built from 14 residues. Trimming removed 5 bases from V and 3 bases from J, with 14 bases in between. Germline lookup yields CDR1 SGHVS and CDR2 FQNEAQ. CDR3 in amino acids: CASSQADNYYEQYF. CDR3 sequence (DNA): TGTGCCAGCAGCCAAGCGGACAACTACTACGAGCAGTACTTC.

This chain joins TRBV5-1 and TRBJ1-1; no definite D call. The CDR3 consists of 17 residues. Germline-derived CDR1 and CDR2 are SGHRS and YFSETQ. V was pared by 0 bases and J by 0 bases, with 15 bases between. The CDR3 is CASSLGVDVDMNTEAFF. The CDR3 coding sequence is TGCGCCAGCAGCTTGGGCGTGGATGTAGACATGAACACTGAAGCTTTCTTT.

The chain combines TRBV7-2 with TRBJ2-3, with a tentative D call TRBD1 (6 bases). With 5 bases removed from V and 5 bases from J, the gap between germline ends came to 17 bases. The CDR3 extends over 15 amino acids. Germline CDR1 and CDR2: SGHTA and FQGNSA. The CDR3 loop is CASSRSGAPGDTQYF. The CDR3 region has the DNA TGTGCCAGCAGCCGGTCAGGGGCACCCGGAGATACGCAGTATTTT.

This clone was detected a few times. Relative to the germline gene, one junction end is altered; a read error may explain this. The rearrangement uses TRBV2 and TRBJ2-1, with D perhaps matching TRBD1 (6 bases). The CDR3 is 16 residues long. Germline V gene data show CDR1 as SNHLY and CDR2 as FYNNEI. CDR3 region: CASSERPGHPYYEQFF. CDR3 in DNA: TGTGCCAGCAGTGAAAGACCGGGACACCCCTACTATGAGCAGTTCTTC.

CDR3 bases: TGTGCCAGCAGTTCGACAGGGAATATCCTCAACACTGAAGCTTTCTTT. It translates to CASSSTGNILNTEAFF. V gene TRBV6-5 combines with J gene TRBJ1-1; 7 nucleotides align to TRBD1. The germline CDR1 and CDR2 sequences are MNHEY and SVGAGI. V gave up 4 bases and J gave up 2 bases; unmatched junction bases: 10. This CDR3 spans 16 amino acids.

CDR3 protein: CASSLWGFGYEQYF. The CDR3 DNA follows: TGTGCCAGCAGTTTATGGGGCTTCGGGTACGAGCAGTACTTC. The genes are TRBV27 and TRBJ2-7; D might be TRBD1 (5 bases). V was shortened by 1 base and J by 4 bases, with 11 bases between the two germline ends. Germline V gene sequence: CDR1 MNHEY, CDR2 SMNVEV (reference sequence). This CDR3 has 14 amino acids.

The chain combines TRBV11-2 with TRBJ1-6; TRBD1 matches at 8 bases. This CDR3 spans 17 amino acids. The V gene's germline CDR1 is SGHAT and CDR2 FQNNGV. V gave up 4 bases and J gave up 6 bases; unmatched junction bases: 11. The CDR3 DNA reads TGTGCCAGCAGCTCACTCAGGGGGCGTTTGAGTAATTCACCCCTCCACTTT. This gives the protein CASSSLRGRLSNSPLHF. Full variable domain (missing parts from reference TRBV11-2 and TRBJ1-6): EAGVAQSPRYKIIEKRQSVAFWCNPISGHATLYWYQQILGQGPKLLIQFQNNGVVDDSQLPKDRFSAERLKGVDSTLKIQPAKLEDSAVYLCASSSLRGRLSNSPLHFGNGTRLTVT.

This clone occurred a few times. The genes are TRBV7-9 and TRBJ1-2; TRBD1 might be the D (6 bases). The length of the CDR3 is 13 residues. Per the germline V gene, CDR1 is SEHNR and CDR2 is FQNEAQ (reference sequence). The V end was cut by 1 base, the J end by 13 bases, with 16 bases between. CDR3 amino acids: CASSLGEQGSGTF. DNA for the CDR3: TGTGCCAGCAGCTTAGGGGAACAGGGCAGCGGCACCTTC.

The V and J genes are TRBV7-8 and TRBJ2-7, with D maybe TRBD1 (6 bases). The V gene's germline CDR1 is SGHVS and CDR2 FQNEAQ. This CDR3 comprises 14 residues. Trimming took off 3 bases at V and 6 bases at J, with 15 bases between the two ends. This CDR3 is CASSFLDRRGEQYF. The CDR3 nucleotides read TGTGCCAGCAGCTTTCTGGACAGAAGGGGCGAGCAGTACTTC. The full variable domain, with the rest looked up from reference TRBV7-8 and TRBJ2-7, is GAGVSQSPRYKVAKRGQDVALRCDPISGHVSLFWYQQALGQGPEFLTYFQNEAQLDKSGLPSDRFFAERPEGSVSTLKIQRTQQEDSAVYLCASSFLDRRGEQYFGPGTRLTVT.

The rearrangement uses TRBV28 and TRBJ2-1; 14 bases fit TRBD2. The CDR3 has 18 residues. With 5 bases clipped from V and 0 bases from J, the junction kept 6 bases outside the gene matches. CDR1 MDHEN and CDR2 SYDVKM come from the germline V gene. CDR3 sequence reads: CASSPTSGRAFSYNEQFF. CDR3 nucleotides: TGTGCCAGCAGTCCGACTAGCGGGAGGGCCTTCTCCTACAATGAGCAGTTCTTC.

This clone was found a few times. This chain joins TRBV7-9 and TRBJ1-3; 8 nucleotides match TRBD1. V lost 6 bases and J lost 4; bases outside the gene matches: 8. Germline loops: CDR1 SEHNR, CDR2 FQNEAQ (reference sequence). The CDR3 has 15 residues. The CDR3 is CASRETGVVGNTIYF. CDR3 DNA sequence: TGTGCCAGCAGAGAGACAGGGGTTGTAGGAAACACCATATATTTT.